This TCR beta chain was recorded in a study of T cells expressing NK-cell markers. Turning to the study itself: Sorted CD3+CD56+NKG2C+, CD3+CD56+NKG2C- and CD3+CD56-NKG2C+ T-cell subsets were beta-chain profiled.

The CDR3 covers 15 residues. From germline, CDR1 is SGHRS and CDR2 YFSETQ. Following a re-call of the 5' RACE reads, TCRdb has one entry per CDR3 protein and lacks DNA. Seen in this sample are about 150,000 distinct CDR3 sequences; the ten most common clones hold around 35%. For this clonotype: Its cognate antigen is unknown.

Overall study findings and caveats: In several donors, dominant clonotypes made up about 25-60.1% of CD3+CD56-NKG2C+ cells. The dominant NKG2C+ clonotypes represented about 1.0-7.5% of CD8+ T cells in several donors.

What was sequenced was blood T cells: a sorted CD56 or NKG2C T cell subset, CD4+ or CD8+ T cells, or bulk PBMC T cells (not recorded which). The V gene is TRBV5-1, the J gene TRBJ2-5; the TCRdb D gene call, TRBD2, has no DNA to confirm it. The sequence derives from a woman aged 50 to 60 in good health. CDR3 in amino acids: CASSPERLAEETQYF.